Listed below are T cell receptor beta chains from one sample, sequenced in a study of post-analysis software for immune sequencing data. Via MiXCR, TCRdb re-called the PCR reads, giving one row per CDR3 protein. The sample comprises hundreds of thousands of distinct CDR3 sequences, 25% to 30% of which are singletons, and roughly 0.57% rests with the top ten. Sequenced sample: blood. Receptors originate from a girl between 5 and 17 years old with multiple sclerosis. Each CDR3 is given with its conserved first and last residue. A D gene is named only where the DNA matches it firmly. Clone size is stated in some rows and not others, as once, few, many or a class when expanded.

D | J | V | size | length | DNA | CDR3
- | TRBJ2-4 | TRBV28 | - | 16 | TGTGCCAGCAGTCCCCAGTATCTGATAGCCAAAAACATTCAGTACTTC | CASSPQYLIAKNIQYF
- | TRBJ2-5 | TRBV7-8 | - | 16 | TGTGCCAGCAGCTCAACCCGGAGGTGGGGGGTGGAGACCCAGTACTTC | CASSSTRRWGVETQYF
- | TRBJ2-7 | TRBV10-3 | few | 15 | TGTGCCATCAGCGTCGGGGGCCTCCGGTCCTACGAGCAGTACTTC | CAISVGGLRSYEQYF
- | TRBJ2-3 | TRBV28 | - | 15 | TGTGCCAGCAGTTTAGGGCCGGCAAGTTTCGGTACGCAGTATTTT | CASSLGPASFGTQYF
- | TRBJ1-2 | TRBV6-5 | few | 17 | TGTGCCAGCAGTTACTCGAGGATCCGGGGGGCGCGGGATGGCTACACCTTC | CASSYSRIRGARDGYTF
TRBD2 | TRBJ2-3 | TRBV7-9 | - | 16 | TGTGCCAGCAGACGTATGACTAGCGGGAGGACAGATACGCAGTATTTT | CASRRMTSGRTDTQYF
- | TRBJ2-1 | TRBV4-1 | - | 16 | TGCGCCAGCAACCAAGAGGGGGAGAACCCCCGGGATGAGCAGTTCTTC | CASNQEGENPRDEQFF
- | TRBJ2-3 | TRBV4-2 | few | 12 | TGTGCCAGCAGCCGGGTCCAAGGAACGCAGTATTTT | CASSRVQGTQYF
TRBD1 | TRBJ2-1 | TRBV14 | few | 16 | TGTGCCAGCAGCCAAGTTCCGGGACAGGGATACAATGAGCAGTTCTTC | CASSQVPGQGYNEQFF
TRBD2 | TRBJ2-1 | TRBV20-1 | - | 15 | TGCAGTGCTAGAGGGATAGCGGGGAAGAAGGAAGAGCAGTTCTTC | CSARGIAGKKEEQFF
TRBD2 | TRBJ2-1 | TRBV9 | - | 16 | TGTGCCAGCAGCCCTAGACTAGCGGGGGCCTACAATGAGCAGTTCTTC | CASSPRLAGAYNEQFF
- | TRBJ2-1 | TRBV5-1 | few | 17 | TGCGCCAGCAGCGGGGGTCTATGGGGGAGCTCCTACAATGAGCAGTTCTTC | CASSGGLWGSSYNEQFF
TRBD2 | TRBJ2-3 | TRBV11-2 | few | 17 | TGTGCCAGCAGCTTCGACATCCTAGCGGGCCACACAGATACGCGGTATTTT | CASSFDILAGHTDTRYF
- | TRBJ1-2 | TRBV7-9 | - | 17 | TGTGCCAGCAGCTCACCGGGGGGCCTAAAGGCTAACTATGGCTACACCTTC | CASSSPGGLKANYGYTF
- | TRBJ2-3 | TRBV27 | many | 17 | TGTGCCAGCAGCCCGGAAGGAAGAATCAGCAGGCCTCATACGCAGTATTTT | CASSPEGRISRPHTQYF
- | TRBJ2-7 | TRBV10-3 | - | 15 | TGTGCCATCAGTGAGTCTGGCGGGGACTCCTACGGGCAGTACTTC | CAISESGGDSYGQYF
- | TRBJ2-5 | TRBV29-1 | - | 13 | TGCAGCGTTCTCGTCAGGGGCCAAGAGACCCAGTACTTC | CSVLVRGQETQYF
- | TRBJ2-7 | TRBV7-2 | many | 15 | TGTGCCAGCAGCCCGTGGAGTCCGGGCACCTACGAGCAGTACTTC | CASSPWSPGTYEQYF
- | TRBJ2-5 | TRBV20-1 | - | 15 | TGCAGTGCTAGAGGGGACAAGGGTTTGGAGGAGACCCAGTACTTC | CSARGDKGLEETQYF
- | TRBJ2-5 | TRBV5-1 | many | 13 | TGCGCCAGCAGGGGGTCGCTCCAAGAGACCCAGTACTTC | CASRGSLQETQYF
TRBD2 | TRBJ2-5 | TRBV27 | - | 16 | TGTGCCACAGGGACTAGCGGGAGAATTTTTAGCGAGACCCAGTACTTC | CATGTSGRIFSETQYF
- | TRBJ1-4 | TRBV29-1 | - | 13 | TGCAGCGCCTCGGTGGGGCTAAATGAAAAACTGTTTTTT | CSASVGLNEKLFF
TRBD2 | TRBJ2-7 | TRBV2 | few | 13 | TGTGCCAGCGGATGGGAGCGGGGTAACGAGCAGTACTTC | CASGWERGNEQYF
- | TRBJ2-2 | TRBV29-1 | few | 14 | TGCAGCGTTGACGGGAGTTGGGGCACCGGGGAGCTGTTTTTT | CSVDGSWGTGELFF
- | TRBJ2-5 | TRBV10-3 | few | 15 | TGTGCCATCAGTGAGGGGGCGGACAGCCAAGAGACCCAGTACTTC | CAISEGADSQETQYF
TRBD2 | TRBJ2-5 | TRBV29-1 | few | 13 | TGCAGCGTATGGACTAGATTTTTCGGGACCCAGTACTTC | CSVWTRFFGTQYF
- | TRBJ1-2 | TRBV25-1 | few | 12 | TGTGCCACCGGACTCCTAGGCTACGGCTACACCTTC | CATGLLGYGYTF
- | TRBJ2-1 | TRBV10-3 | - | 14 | TGTGCCATCAAGGGGTGGGAAGGTGGCAATGAGCAGTTCTTC | CAIKGWEGGNEQFF
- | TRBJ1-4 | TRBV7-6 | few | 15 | TGTGCCAGCAGCCCCCCAGGGATAGCTAATGAAAAACTGTTTTTT | CASSPPGIANEKLFF
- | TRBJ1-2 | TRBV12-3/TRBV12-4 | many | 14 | TGTGCCAGCAGTCCTCCCCAGGGTTTATCCGGCTACACCTTC | CASSPPQGLSGYTF
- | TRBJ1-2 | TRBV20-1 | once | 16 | TGCAGTGCTAGAGAAAGAAGGCAGGGCACTAACTATGGCTACACCTTC | CSARERRQGTNYGYTF
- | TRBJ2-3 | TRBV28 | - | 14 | TGTGCCAGCAGTTTAATGCTCCGCACAGATACGCAGTATTTT | CASSLMLRTDTQYF